This T cell receptor (beta chain) was sequenced for a study of T cell responses to AZD1222 COVID-19 vaccine. Regarding the study as a whole: Regions left unmutated in variants are reportedly the target of nearly half of spike-specific TCRs. Recipients of AZD1222 seropositive at baseline numbered only five or six. The sample set comprised mostly white British donors with more females, and clonal diversity was possibly underestimated.

V shed 7 bases, J shed 7 bases, and the junction held 14 bases outside the gene matches. Germline V gives CDR1 LNHDA, CDR2 SQIVND (reference sequence). This CDR3 comprises 16 residues. Clones were read by immunoSEQ multiplex PCR, and TCRdb kept only the in-frame ones, dropping some. The sample holds approximately 130,000 clones, about 90% seen once. With respect to this clone: Its antigen remains unidentified.

The rearrangement links TRBV19 to TRBJ1-5; 9 nucleotides line up with TRBD1. The sample was peripheral blood, taken on day 0 of AZD1222 vaccination. This sequence originates from an adult in good health. The CDR3 DNA is TGTGCCAGTACTCCGACCCCGGGACAGGGAAAACAGCCCCAGCATTTT. Translated: CASTPTPGQGKQPQHF.